The clone carrying this T cell receptor beta chain came up a few times. As yet, its antigen is unknown. This sample is part of a study of human T cells and chemical hapten exposure. Study-wide results and limits: There was no change with DPC sensitization in TCRs above 1 in 1000 frequency.

A single record per CDR3 protein comes from TCRdb applying MiXCR to the RACE reads. The sample consists of about 130,000 distinct CDR3 sequences, about 9% of them appearing once. Time point described: healthy volunteer bleed at 2 weeks. RNA extraction used unfractionated whole blood as the source of total RNA. Germline V gene lookup returns CDR1 DFQATT and CDR2 SNEGSKA (reference sequence). The CDR3 runs to 15 residues. After removal of 1 base from V and 0 bases from J, the junction contained 3 bases not matched to a gene. The chain recombines TRBV20-1 with TRBJ2-3; 8 bases fit TRBD2. Input material: whole blood. This sequence was found in a male donor in good health. Some clones in this sample may be carry-over from other donors' samples. The CDR3 nucleotides are TGCAGTGCTAGAGGATTAGCGGGAAGCACAGATACGCAGTATTTT. Its protein product is CSARGLAGSTDTQYF.